These 29 T cell receptor beta chains originate from one sample sequenced in a study of blood T cell repertoires in COVID-19. Generated by immunoSEQ multiplex PCR, the TCRdb table keeps only in-frame clones and is missing some. The sample has about 43,000 clones, about 90% seen once. The sample was peripheral blood. The receptors shown here come from a woman aged 80 or older with active COVID-19.

The chain recombines TRBV7-2 with TRBJ2-1, with 7 positions matching TRBD2. Germline V gene sequence: CDR1 SGHTA, CDR2 FQGNSA. The CDR3 totals 13 residues. Losses at the gene ends were 5 bases for V and 6 bases for J; bases not matched to a gene: 4. In DNA form, the CDR3 reads TGTGCCAGCAGCGGGGGGAGGGGCAATGAGCAGTTCTTC. Amino acids: CASSGGRGNEQFF.

This clone rates as large. V gene TRBV28 combines with J gene TRBJ1-2; tentative D call: TRBD1 (6 bases). In germline, CDR1 is MDHEN, CDR2 SYDVKM. Trimming removed 1 base at V and 8 bases at J, with 23 bases between. This CDR3 region has 17 residues. The CDR3 nucleotides are TGTGCCAGCAGTTTATTTCCCGACCGGGGACACGCTGGGGGCTACACCTTC. This encodes CASSLFPDRGHAGGYTF.

The chain has TRBV24-1 and TRBJ2-1, with no clear D. Per germline, CDR1 KGHDR and CDR2 SFDVKD. The ends were cut back, 3 bases at V and 0 bases at J, with 11 bases in the middle. This CDR3 is built from 16 residues. The CDR3 loop reads CATSDVQPSSYNEQFF. CDR3 coding DNA: TGTGCCACCAGTGATGTCCAACCTAGCTCCTACAATGAGCAGTTCTTC.

J is TRBJ2-2 and V is TRBV5-1, with no clear D. The CDR3 runs to 14 residues. V lost 0 bases, J lost 2 bases, and 5 bases lay in between. Germline V gene data show CDR1 as SGHRS and CDR2 as YFSETQ. CDR3 loop: CASSLEPNTGELFF. The CDR3, as DNA: TGCGCCAGCAGCTTGGAGCCTAACACCGGGGAGCTGTTTTTT.

The chain is built from TRBV7-2 and TRBJ2-3; D uncertain. CDR3 length: 15 residues. V was clipped by 1 base and J by 4 bases, with 12 bases between them. Germline loops: CDR1 SGHTA, CDR2 FQGNSA. The CDR3 reads CASSLVAASPDTQYF. For the CDR3, the DNA is TGTGCCAGCAGCTTAGTGGCGGCCAGCCCAGATACGCAGTATTTT.

The chain joins TRBV3-1 (or the pseudogene TRBV3-2) to TRBJ1-2; 12 nucleotides match TRBD1. Trimming removed 7 bases from V and 4 bases from J; junction bases left unmatched: 7. The CDR3 is made up of 15 amino acids. The germline gives CDR1 LGHDT, CDR2 YNNKEL (reference sequence). The CDR3 coding sequence is TGTGCCAGCACCCGTGGGACAGGGGGCGGCTATGGCTACACCTTC. Translated, it gives CASTRGTGGGYGYTF.

This clone was recorded once. CDR3 residues: CASSSAYQETQYF. The DNA of the CDR3 is TGTGCCAGCAGCTCAGCTTATCAAGAGACCCAGTACTTC. The rearrangement uses TRBV7-9 and TRBJ2-5, with D unclear. CDR3 length: 13 residues. CDR1 SEHNR and CDR2 FQNEAQ come from the germline V gene (reference sequence). Trimming stripped 4 bases from V and 2 bases from J, with 8 bases between.

The chain joins TRBV6-2 or TRBV6-3 to TRBJ1-1; TRBD1 aligns across 7 bases. In germline, CDR1 is MNHEY, CDR2 SVGEGT. V shed 2 bases, J shed 4 bases, and the junction held 4 bases outside the gene matches. This CDR3 has 14 amino acids. The CDR3 DNA follows: TGTGCCAGCAGTTACCCGGACAGGACCACTGAAGCTTTCTTT. Residues: CASSYPDRTTEAFF.

This chain joins TRBV5-1 and TRBJ1-1; D gene uncertain. Between the trimmed V and J ends, which lost 3 bases and 6 bases, there was a span of 12 bases. Germline assignment: CDR1 SGHRS and CDR2 YFSETQ. The CDR3 is 13 amino acids. The CDR3 here is CASSYGKEAEAFF. CDR3 coding DNA: TGCGCCAGCAGCTACGGGAAGGAGGCTGAAGCTTTCTTT.

The count of this clone is one. The rearrangement joins TRBV4-2 to TRBJ2-3, with 14 bases fitting TRBD2. This CDR3 comprises 18 residues. V shed 2 bases and J 5 bases; nucleotides not matched to a gene: 9. CDR1 and CDR2 (germline): LGHNA, YNFKEQ. CDR3 in amino acids: CASSQSPTSGGALDTQYF. In nucleotides, the CDR3 is TGTGCCAGCAGCCAATCACCGACTAGCGGGGGGGCATTAGATACGCAGTATTTT.

The V call is TRBV29-1, the J call TRBJ1-2; D gene ambiguous. The CDR3 totals 12 residues. Deletions cut 4 bases from V and 4 bases from J, with 10 bases between. Per germline, CDR1 SQVTM and CDR2 ANQGSEA. The CDR3 sequence is CSVVIQSYGYTF. The CDR3 DNA reads as TGCAGCGTTGTGATACAGAGCTATGGCTACACCTTC.

CDR3 protein: CASSVDTGYGYTF. The CDR3 coding sequence is TGTGCCAGCAGCGTCGACACTGGTTATGGCTACACCTTC. The chain joins TRBV9 to TRBJ1-2; D remains unclear. This CDR3 contains 13 residues. Germline values: CDR1 SGDLS, CDR2 YYNGEE. Trimming removed 2 bases from V and 5 bases from J, with 10 bases in between.

The chain uses TRBV7-2 and TRBJ2-2; the match to TRBD1 covers 11 bases. The junction had 6 bases not matched to a gene; V was cut back by 3 bases and J by 6 bases. In germline, CDR1 is SGHTA, CDR2 FQGNSA. The CDR3 loop spans 16 amino acids. As DNA, the CDR3 is TGTGCCAGCAGCTTTTCAGGACAGGGGGCTGCCGGGGAGCTGTTTTTT. It specifies CASSFSGQGAAGELFF. The entire variable domain, with the rest obtained from reference TRBV7-2 and TRBJ2-2, is as follows: GAGVSQSPSNKVTEKGKDVELRCDPISGHTALYWYRQSLGQGLEFLIYFQGNSAPDKSGLPSDRFSAERTGGSVSTLTIQRTQQEDSAVYLCASSFSGQGAAGELFFGEGSRLTVL.

Here the CDR3 reads CASSPPPDNLFRDEQFF. CDR3 DNA: TGTGCCAGCAGCCCCCCCCCGGACAACCTTTTTAGGGATGAGCAGTTCTTC. The rearrangement joins TRBV7-9 to TRBJ2-1; perhaps TRBD1 as D (5 bases). The germline V gene encodes CDR1 SEHNR and CDR2 FQNEAQ (reference sequence). CDR3 size: 17 residues. The V end was cut by 5 bases, the J end by 8 bases, with 25 bases between. Together with reference TRBV7-9 and TRBJ2-1, the CDR3 gives the full variable domain: DTGVSQNPRHKITKRGQNVTFRCDPISEHNRLYWYRQTLGQGPEFLTYFQNEAQLEKSRLLSDRFSAERPKGSFSTLEIQRTEQGDSAMYLCASSPPPDNLFRDEQFFGPGTRLTVL.

The chain couples TRBV5-5 to TRBJ1-3, with D tentatively TRBD1 (5 bases). The CDR3 sequence is 20 residues long. Germline assignment: CDR1 SGHKS and CDR2 YYEKEE (reference sequence). V was trimmed by 0 bases and J by 0 bases, leaving 22 bases between them. The CDR3, as DNA: TGTGCCAGCAGCTTGGTAATGGTGGTGGGGAATAGGGGCTCTGGAAACACCATATATTTT. This codes for CASSLVMVVGNRGSGNTIYF.

The chain is built from TRBV6-5 and TRBJ1-4, with D tentatively TRBD1 (6 bases). This CDR3 spans 15 amino acids. Trimming cost V 9 bases and J 3 bases, with 17 bases left between them. CDR1 MNHEY and CDR2 SVGAGI come from the germline V gene. CDR3 sequence reads: CARKNRTVPNEKLFF. The CDR3 nucleotides are TGTGCCAGGAAGAACCGGACAGTTCCTAATGAAAAACTGTTTTTT.

The chain combines TRBV9 with TRBJ2-7; perhaps TRBD1 as D (6 bases). The CDR3 covers 13 residues. V gave up 7 bases and J gave up 2 bases, with 13 bases separating them. Germline assignment: CDR1 SGDLS and CDR2 YYNGEE. The CDR3 protein is CASSPGDPYEQYF. The CDR3 DNA reads TGTGCCAGCTCACCAGGGGACCCCTACGAGCAGTACTTC.

V gene TRBV10-3 combines with J gene TRBJ1-5; TRBD1 is a possible D gene (5 bases). Germline-derived CDR1 and CDR2 are ENHRY and SYGVKD. The CDR3 contains 13 residues. Trimming took off 8 bases at V and 3 bases at J, with 11 bases between the two ends. This chain's CDR3 is CAICPGPNQPQHF. CDR3 nucleotide sequence: TGTGCCATCTGCCCAGGGCCCAATCAGCCCCAGCATTTT.

The chain links TRBV5-1 to TRBJ2-3; 8 nucleotides agree with TRBD2. After removal of 2 bases from V and 6 bases from J, the junction contained 14 bases not matched to a gene. The CDR3 has 17 residues. Germline CDR1 is SGHRS and CDR2 is YFSETQ. CDR3 region: CASSFGSGGPQGDTQYF. DNA of the CDR3: TGCGCCAGCAGCTTCGGGAGCGGGGGCCCGCAGGGCGATACGCAGTATTTT.

CDR3 protein: CASSQRGAGTQETQYF. DNA for the CDR3: TGTGCCAGCAGCCAACGAGGGGCGGGAACCCAAGAGACCCAGTACTTC. The rearrangement links TRBV3-1 (or the pseudogene TRBV3-2) to TRBJ2-5; D possibly corresponds to TRBD2 (6 bases). This CDR3 comprises 16 residues. The germline V gene encodes CDR1 LGHDT and CDR2 YNNKEL (reference sequence). The V gene lost 2 bases and the J gene lost 1 base, with 14 bases spanning the gap.

V is TRBV19 and J is TRBJ2-7, with 7 bases identical to TRBD1. V was clipped by 5 bases and J by 0 bases; unmatched bases: 19. CDR1 is LNHDA, CDR2 SQIVND, per germline (reference sequence). The CDR3 has 19 amino acids. CDR3 loop: CASSLQDRAPRKSSYEQYF. The CDR3 DNA follows: TGTGCCAGTAGTCTTCAAGACAGGGCGCCCAGAAAAAGCTCCTACGAGCAGTACTTC.

The rearrangement joins TRBV7-8 to TRBJ1-1; TRBD1 aligns across 7 bases. Germline trimming cut 7 bases from V and 3 bases from J; bases unmatched to any gene: 8. The CDR3 is 14 amino acids. Per germline, CDR1 SGHVS and CDR2 FQNEAQ. Written as DNA, the CDR3 is TGTGCCAGCACAGGGGGTATAATAGACACTGAAGCTTTCTTT. Protein product: CASTGGIIDTEAFF.

This chain joins TRBV28 and TRBJ2-7, with a weak D call TRBD1 (5 bases). V was clipped by 7 bases and J by 4 bases, with 8 bases between them. Germline V gene lookup returns CDR1 MDHEN and CDR2 SYDVKM. The CDR3 extends over 11 amino acids. The CDR3 coding sequence is TGTGCCAGCACCAGGGCGTACGAGCAGTACTTC. It translates to CASTRAYEQYF. Variable domain in full (rest from reference TRBV28 and TRBJ2-7): DVKVTQSSRYLVKRTGEKVFLECVQDMDHENMFWYRQDPGLGLRLIYFSYDVKMKEKGDIPEGYSVSREKKERFSLILESASTNQTSMYLCASTRAYEQYFGPGTRLTVT.

The CDR3 sequence: CKAQGDNEQFF. The CDR3 nucleotides are TGCAAAGCACAGGGAGACAATGAGCAGTTCTTC. The gene calls are TRBV20-1 and TRBJ2-1; possibly TRBD1 for D (6 bases). CDR3 size: 11 residues. CDR1 and CDR2 from the germline V gene are DFQATT and SNEGSKA (reference sequence).

The V and J genes are TRBV4-3 and TRBJ2-1; D is perhaps TRBD1 (6 bases). Trimming left V 1 base short and J 3 bases short, with 10 bases between. Germline CDR1 and CDR2: LGHNA and YSLEER. This CDR3 has 15 residues. In nucleotides, the CDR3 is TGCGCCAGCAGCCAAGGAGGGACACTCTACAATGAGCAGTTCTTC. Translating gives CASSQGGTLYNEQFF.

V is TRBV18 and J is TRBJ2-5, with TRBD2 matching 8 bases. Unmatched junction bases numbered 12, after V lost 6 bases and J lost 3 bases. CDR3 length: 16 residues. Germline loops: CDR1 KGHSH, CDR2 LQKENI. The chain's CDR3 is CASSPVSPAGEETQYF. For the CDR3, the DNA is TGTGCCAGCTCGCCAGTAAGTCCAGCGGGGGAAGAGACCCAGTACTTC.

In its sample, this clone was seen a few times. This chain joins TRBV28 and TRBJ2-1; 8 nucleotides line up with TRBD2. CDR1 and CDR2 from the germline V gene are MDHEN and SYDVKM. The CDR3 has 16 residues. V trimming: 8 bases; J trimming: 0 bases; junction bases outside the gene matches: 9. The CDR3 DNA reads as TGTGCCAGCGGAGTAGCGGGGTCGAGCTCCTACAATGAGCAGTTCTTC. Translating gives CASGVAGSSSYNEQFF.

This clone was seen a single time. The chain couples TRBV18 to TRBJ1-4; TRBD1 might be the D (5 bases). The CDR3 totals 14 residues. Between the trimmed V and J ends, which lost 2 bases and 8 bases, there was a span of 12 bases. The V gene's germline CDR1 is KGHSH and CDR2 LQKENI. The CDR3 region is CASSPGGTGEKLFF. CDR3 coding DNA: TGTGCCAGCTCACCAGGGGGGACTGGAGAAAAACTGTTTTTT.

CDR3 loop: CAWKRGPAAEAFF. Written as DNA, the CDR3 is TGTGCCTGGAAAAGGGGCCCCGCGGCTGAAGCTTTCTTT. The rearrangement uses TRBV30 and TRBJ1-1, with D perhaps matching TRBD1 (5 bases). The V end lost 4 bases, the J end lost 6 bases, and 15 bases lay between the germline ends. This CDR3 has 13 residues. The germline gives CDR1 GTSNPN, CDR2 SVGIG (reference sequence).